This T cell receptor (beta chain) was profiled in a study of regulatory T cells in long-lasting Graves disease. Study at large: Persistent Graves' disease denoted over 5 years of antithyroid drugs plus positive TSH receptor antibodies.

As to time point: persistent/refractory GD, antithyroid drugs over 5 years with positive TRAb. RNA extracted from PBMCs served as the sequencing template. CDR3 size: 18 residues. Unmatched junction bases numbered 11, after V lost 0 bases and J lost 3 bases. CDR1 and CDR2 (germline): LGHNA, YNFKEQ. With iRepertoire HTBI primers and Arm-PCR of CDR3 regions, TCR beta libraries were built. TCRdb re-derived calls from the multiplex PCR reads in MiXCR, one entry per CDR3 protein. Here the sample spans about 470,000 distinct CDR3 sequences, around 21% being singletons. This TCR was sampled from a female donor with Graves disease. The rearrangement uses TRBV4-2 and TRBJ1-5; TRBD1 matches at 7 bases. The material was peripheral blood mononuclear cells (PBMCs), obtained when the disease was refractory, from a patient treated with antithyroid drugs. The CDR3 nucleotides are TGTGCCAGCAGCCAAGATAGGGGGGGACAGACCATCAATCAGCCCCAGCATTTT. Translating it yields CASSQDRGGQTINQPQHF.